This record looks at one T cell receptor beta chain sequence and its context. This sample was included in a study of shared clonotypes between healthy human individuals. Study overall: Each donor's CD4 naive and CD4 memory cells filled three plates apiece, CD8 naive two, and CD8 memory one.

Profiled with immunoSEQ multiplex PCR; TCRdb holds only in-frame clones, not every one. The sample lists about 710,000 clones, 55% to 85% seen once, with roughly 2% in the top ten. The CDR3 extends over 13 amino acids. Per germline, CDR1 ENHRY and CDR2 SYGVKD. Trimming cost V 2 bases and J 6 bases, with 10 bases left between them. This sequence originates from a woman under 40 in good health. Sequenced material: memory CD4+ T cells sorted from blood. Subset in this sample: CD45RA-negative fraction. The chain has TRBV10-3 and TRBJ1-2; D remains unclear. CDR3 amino acids: CAISEGVGDGYTF. In DNA, the CDR3 is TGTGCCATCAGTGAGGGGGTCGGAGATGGCTACACCTTC.